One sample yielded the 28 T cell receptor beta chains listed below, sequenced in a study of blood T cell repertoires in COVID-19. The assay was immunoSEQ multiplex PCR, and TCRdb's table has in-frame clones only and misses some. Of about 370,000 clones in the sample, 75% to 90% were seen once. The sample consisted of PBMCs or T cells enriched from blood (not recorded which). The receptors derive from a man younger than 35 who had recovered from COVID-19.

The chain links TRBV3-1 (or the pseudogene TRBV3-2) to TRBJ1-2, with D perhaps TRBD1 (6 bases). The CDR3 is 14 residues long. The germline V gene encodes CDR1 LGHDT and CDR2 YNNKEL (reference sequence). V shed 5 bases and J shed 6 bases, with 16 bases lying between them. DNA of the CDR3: TGTGCCAGCAGCGAAAACAGGGAGAACGATGGCTACACCTTC. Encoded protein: CASSENRENDGYTF.

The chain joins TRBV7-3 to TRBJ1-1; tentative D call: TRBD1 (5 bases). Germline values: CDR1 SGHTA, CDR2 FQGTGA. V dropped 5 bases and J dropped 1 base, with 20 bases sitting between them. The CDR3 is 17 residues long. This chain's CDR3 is CASSPKNPRQWNTEAFF. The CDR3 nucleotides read TGTGCCAGCAGCCCAAAAAACCCCCGACAGTGGAACACTGAAGCTTTCTTT.

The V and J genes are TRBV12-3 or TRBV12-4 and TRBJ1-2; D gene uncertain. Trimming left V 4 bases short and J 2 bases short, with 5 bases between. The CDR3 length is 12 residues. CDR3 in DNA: TGTGCCAGCAGTTATCCGAACTATGGCTACACCTTC. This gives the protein CASSYPNYGYTF.

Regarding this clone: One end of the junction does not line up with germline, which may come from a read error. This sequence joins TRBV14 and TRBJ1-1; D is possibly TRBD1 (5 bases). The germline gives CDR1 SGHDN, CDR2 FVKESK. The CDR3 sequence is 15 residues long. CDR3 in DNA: TGTGCCAGCAGCAAAGAGCAGGGACTAGGCACTGAAGCTTTCTTT. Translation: CASSKEQGLGTEAFF. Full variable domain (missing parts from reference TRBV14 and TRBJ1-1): EAGVTQFPSHSVIEKGQTVTLRCDPISGHDNLYWYRRVMGKEIKFLLHFVKESKQDESGMPNNRFLAERTGGTYSTLKVQPAELEDSGVYFCASSKEQGLGTEAFFGQGTRLTVV.

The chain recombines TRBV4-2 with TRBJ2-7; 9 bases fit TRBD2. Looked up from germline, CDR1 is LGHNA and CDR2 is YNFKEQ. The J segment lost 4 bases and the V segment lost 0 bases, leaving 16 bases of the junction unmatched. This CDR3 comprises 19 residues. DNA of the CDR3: TGTGCCAGCAGCCAAGAAGGGTCGAGCGGGAGGCCAACCATGTACGAGCAGTACTTC. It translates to CASSQEGSSGRPTMYEQYF.

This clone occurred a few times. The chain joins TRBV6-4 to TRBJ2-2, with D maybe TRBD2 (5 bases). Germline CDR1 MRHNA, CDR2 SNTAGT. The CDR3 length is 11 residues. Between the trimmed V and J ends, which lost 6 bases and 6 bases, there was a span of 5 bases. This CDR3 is CASRRAGELFF. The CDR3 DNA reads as TGTGCCAGCAGGAGGGCCGGGGAGCTGTTTTTT.

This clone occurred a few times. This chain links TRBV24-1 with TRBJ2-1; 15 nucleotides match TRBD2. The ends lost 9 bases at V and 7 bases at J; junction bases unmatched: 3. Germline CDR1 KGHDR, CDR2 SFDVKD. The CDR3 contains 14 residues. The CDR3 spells CATRGTSGRNEQFF. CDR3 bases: TGTGCCACCCGAGGGACTAGCGGGAGGAATGAGCAGTTCTTC.

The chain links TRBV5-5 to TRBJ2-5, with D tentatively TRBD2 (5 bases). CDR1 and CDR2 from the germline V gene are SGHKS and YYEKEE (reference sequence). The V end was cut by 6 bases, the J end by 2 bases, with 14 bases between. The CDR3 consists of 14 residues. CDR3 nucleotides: TGTGCCAGCAACCGGCGGTCGGGACAAGAGACCCAGTACTTC. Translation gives CASNRRSGQETQYF. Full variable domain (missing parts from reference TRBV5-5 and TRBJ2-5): DAGVTQSPTHLIKTRGQQVTLRCSPISGHKSVSWYQQVLGQGPQFIFQYYEKEERGRGNFPDRFSARQFPNYSSELNVNALLLGDSALYLCASNRRSGQETQYFGPGTRLLVL.

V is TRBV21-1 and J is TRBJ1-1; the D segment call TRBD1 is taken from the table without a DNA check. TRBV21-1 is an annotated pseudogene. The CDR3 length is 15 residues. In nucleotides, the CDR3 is TGTGCCAGCAGAACAGTTGGACAGGACCGCACTGAAGCTTTCTTT. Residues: CASRTVGQDRTEAFF.

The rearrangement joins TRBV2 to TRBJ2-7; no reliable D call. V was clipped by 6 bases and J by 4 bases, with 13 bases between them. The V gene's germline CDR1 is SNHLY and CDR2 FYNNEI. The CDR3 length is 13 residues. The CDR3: CASRSGSQYEQYF. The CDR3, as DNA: TGTGCCAGCAGATCCGGTTCCCAATACGAGCAGTACTTC.

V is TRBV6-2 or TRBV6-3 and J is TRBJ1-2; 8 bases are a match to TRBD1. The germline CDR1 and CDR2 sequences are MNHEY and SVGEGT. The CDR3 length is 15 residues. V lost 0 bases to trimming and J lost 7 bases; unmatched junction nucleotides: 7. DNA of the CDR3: TGTGCCAGCAGTTACTCGAATCAGGGGGCGAGTGGCTACACCTTC. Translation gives CASSYSNQGASGYTF.

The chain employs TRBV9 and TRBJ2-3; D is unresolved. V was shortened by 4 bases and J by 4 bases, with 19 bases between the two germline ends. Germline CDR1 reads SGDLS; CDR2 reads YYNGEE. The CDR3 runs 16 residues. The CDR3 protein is CASSISGEFGSDTQYF. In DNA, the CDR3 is TGTGCCAGCAGCATCAGTGGAGAGTTTGGGTCAGATACGCAGTATTTT.

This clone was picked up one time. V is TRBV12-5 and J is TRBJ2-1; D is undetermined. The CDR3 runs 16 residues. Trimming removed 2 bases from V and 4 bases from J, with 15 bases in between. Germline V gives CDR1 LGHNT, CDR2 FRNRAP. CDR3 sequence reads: CASGLSTRTNYNEQFF. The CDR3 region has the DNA TGTGCTAGTGGTTTGTCAACACGAACGAATTACAATGAGCAGTTCTTC.

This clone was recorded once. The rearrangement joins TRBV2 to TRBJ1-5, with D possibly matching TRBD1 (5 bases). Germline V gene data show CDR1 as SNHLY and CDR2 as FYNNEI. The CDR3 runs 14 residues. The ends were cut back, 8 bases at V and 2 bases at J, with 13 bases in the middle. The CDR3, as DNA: TGTGCCAGCCTGGCAGGGAACGGCAATCAGCCCCAGCATTTT. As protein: CASLAGNGNQPQHF. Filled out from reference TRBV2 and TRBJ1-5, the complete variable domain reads EPEVTQTPSHQVTQMGQEVILRCVPISNHLYFYWYRQILGQKVEFLVSFYNNEISEKSEIFDDQFSVERPDGSNFTLKIRSTKLEDSAMYFCASLAGNGNQPQHFGDGTRLSIL.

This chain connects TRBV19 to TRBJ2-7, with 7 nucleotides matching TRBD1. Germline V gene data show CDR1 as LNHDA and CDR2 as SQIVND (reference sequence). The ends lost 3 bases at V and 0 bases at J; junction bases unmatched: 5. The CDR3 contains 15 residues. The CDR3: CASSMGTANSYEQYF. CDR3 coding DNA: TGTGCCAGTAGTATGGGGACAGCTAACTCCTACGAGCAGTACTTC. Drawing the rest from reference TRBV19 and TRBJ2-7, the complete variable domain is DGGITQSPKYLFRKEGQNVTLSCEQNLNHDAMYWYRQDPGQGLRLIYYSQIVNDFQKGDIAEGYSVSREKKESFPLTVTSAQKNPTAFYLCASSMGTANSYEQYFGPGTRLTVT.

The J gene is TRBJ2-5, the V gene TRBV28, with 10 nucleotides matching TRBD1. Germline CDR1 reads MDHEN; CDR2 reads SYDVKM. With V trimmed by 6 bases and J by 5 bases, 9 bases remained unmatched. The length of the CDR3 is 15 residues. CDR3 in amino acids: CASSPGPGQGETQYF. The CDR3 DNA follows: TGTGCCAGCAGCCCAGGCCCGGGACAGGGGGAGACCCAGTACTTC.

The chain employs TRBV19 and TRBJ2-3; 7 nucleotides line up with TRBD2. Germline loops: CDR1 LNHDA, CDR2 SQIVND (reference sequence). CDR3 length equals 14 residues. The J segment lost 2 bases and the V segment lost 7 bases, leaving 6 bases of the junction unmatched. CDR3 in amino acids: CASKLGDYTDTQYF. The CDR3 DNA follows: TGTGCCAGTAAGCTGGGGGACTACACAGATACGCAGTATTTT.

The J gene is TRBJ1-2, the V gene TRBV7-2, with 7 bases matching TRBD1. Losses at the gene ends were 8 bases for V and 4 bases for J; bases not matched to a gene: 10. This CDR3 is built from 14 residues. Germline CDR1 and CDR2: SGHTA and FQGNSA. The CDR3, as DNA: TGTGCCAGCTCCCGGGGGGGACAGATCTATGGCTACACCTTC. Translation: CASSRGGQIYGYTF.

CDR3: CASSRQESGRTEAFF. CDR3 nucleotides: TGCGCCAGCAGCCGCCAAGAGTCAGGTCGTACTGAAGCTTTCTTT. V and J are TRBV4-1 and TRBJ1-1; D not certain. The CDR3 is 15 amino acids. Germline-derived CDR1 and CDR2 are MGHRA and YSYEKL. V lost 4 bases to trimming and J lost 5 bases, with 17 bases between them.

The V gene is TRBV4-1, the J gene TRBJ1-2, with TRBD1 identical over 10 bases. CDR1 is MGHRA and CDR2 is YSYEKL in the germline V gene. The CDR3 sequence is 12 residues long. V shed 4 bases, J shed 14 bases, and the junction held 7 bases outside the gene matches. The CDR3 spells CASSLGQGGSTF. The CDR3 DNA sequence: TGCGCCAGCAGCCTCGGACAGGGGGGGTCTACCTTC.

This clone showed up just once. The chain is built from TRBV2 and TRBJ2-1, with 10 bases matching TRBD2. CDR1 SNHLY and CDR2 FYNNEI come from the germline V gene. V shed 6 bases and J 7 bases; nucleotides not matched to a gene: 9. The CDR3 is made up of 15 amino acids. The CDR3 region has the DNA TGTGCCAGCAGACTCAGCGGGGGGGCCCAGAATGAGCAGTTCTTC. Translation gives CASRLSGGAQNEQFF.

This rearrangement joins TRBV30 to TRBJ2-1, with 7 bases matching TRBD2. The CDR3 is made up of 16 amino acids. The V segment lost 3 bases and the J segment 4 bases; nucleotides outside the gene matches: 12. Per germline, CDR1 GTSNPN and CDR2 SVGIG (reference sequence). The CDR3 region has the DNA TGTGCCTGGAGCCGTGCGGGGGACTCCTCGTACAATGAGCAGTTCTTC. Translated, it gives CAWSRAGDSSYNEQFF. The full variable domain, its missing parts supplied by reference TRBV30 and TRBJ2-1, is SQTIHQWPATLVQPVGSPLSLECTVEGTSNPNLYWYRQAAGRGLQLLFYSVGIGQISSEVPQNLSASRPQDRQFILSSKKLLLSDSGFYLCAWSRAGDSSYNEQFFGPGTRLTVL.

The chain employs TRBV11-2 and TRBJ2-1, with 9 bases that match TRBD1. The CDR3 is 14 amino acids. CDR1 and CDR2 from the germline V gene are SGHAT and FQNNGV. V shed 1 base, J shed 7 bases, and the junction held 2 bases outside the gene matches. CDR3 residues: CASSLVDRGNEQFF. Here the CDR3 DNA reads TGTGCCAGCAGCTTAGTAGACAGGGGGAATGAGCAGTTCTTC.

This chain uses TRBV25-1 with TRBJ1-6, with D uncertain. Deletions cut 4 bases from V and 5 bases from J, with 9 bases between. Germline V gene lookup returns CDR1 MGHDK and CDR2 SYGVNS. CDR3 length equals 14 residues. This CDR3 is CASSVTLNNSPLHF. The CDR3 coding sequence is TGTGCCAGCAGTGTGACACTTAATAATTCACCCCTCCACTTT.

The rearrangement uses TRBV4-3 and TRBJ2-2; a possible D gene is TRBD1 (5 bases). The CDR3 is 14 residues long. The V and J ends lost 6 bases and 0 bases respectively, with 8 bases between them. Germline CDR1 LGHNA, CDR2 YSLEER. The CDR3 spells CASRLGPNTGELFF. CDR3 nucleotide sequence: TGCGCCAGCAGGTTGGGGCCGAACACCGGGGAGCTGTTTTTT.

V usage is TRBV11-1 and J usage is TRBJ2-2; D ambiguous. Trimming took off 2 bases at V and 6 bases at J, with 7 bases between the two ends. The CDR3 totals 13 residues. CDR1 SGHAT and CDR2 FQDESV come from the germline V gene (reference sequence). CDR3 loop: CASSLTAAGELFF. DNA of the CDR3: TGTGCCAGCAGCTTAACGGCGGCCGGGGAGCTGTTTTTT.

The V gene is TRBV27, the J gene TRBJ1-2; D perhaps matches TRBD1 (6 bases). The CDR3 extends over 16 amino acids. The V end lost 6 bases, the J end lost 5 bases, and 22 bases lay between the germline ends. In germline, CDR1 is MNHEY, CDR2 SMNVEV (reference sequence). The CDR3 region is CASRDLSRGARYGYTF. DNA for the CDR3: TGTGCCAGCAGGGACTTATCCAGGGGCGCAAGGTATGGCTACACCTTC.

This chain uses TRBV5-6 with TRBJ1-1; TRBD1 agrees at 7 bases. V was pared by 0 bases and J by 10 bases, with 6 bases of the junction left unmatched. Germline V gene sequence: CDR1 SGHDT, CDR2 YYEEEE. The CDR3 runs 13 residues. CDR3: CASSLEGAIVAFF. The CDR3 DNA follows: TGTGCCAGCAGCTTGGAGGGGGCGATTGTAGCTTTCTTT.